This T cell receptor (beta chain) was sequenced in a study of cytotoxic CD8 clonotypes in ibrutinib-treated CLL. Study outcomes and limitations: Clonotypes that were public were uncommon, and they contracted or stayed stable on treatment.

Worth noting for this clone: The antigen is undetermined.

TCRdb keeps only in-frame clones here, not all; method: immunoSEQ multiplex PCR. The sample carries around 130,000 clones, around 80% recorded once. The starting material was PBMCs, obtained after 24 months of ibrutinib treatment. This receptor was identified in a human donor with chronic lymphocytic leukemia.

CDR3 DNA sequence: TGTGCCAGCAGCCCCACTAGATATGAGCAGTTCTTC. Translated: CASSPTRYEQFF. The rearrangement joins TRBV7-2 to TRBJ2-1; the D gene is possibly TRBD2 (5 bases). The CDR3 spans 12 residues. Germline lookup yields CDR1 SGHTA and CDR2 FQGNSA. The V end lost 5 bases, the J end lost 8 bases, and 10 bases lay between the germline ends.